A selection of T cell receptor beta chains follows, all from one sample in a study of beta chain features in type 1 diabetes. Sequenced by immunoSEQ multiplex PCR; TCRdb stores in-frame clones only, minus some. The table lists roughly 290,000 clones, over 14% of them singletons. The specimen was naive CD4+ T cells from blood. These receptors were obtained from a young man with type 1 diabetes. The CDR3 runs from the conserved cysteine through the conserved F or W. The D gene is left open where the match is weak. Some rows have no size entry. The others give once, few or many, or a class for an expanded clone.

j_call,v_call,clone_size,d_call,cdr3_aa,cdr3_nt
TRBJ2-2,TRBV29-1,few,-,CSGAGSTGELFF,TGCAGCGGGGCAGGGTCCACCGGGGAGCTGTTTTTT
TRBJ2-3,TRBV6-6,-,TRBD1,CASRGGGRTDTQYF,TGTGCCAGCAGAGGGGGCGGTCGCACAGATACGCAGTATTTT
TRBJ2-2,TRBV11-2,-,-,CASSYGRNTGELFF,TGTGCCAGCAGCTATGGCAGGAACACCGGGGAGCTGTTTTTT
TRBJ2-1,TRBV2,few,-,CASSGTAYNEQFF,TGTGCCAGCAGTGGGACAGCCTACAATGAGCAGTTCTTC
TRBJ1-2,TRBV29-1,-,-,CSVLVGAVSNGYTF,TGCAGCGTTCTGGTAGGGGCCGTCTCGAATGGCTACACCTTC
TRBJ2-7,TRBV18,-,-,CASSPPSVREQYF,TGTGCCAGCTCACCACCTTCGGTCCGCGAGCAGTACTTC
TRBJ2-3,TRBV6-5,few,TRBD1,CASGTALSTDTQYF,TGTGCCAGCGGGACAGCCTTAAGCACAGATACGCAGTATTTT
TRBJ2-3,TRBV9,few,TRBD2,CASSPRNAGGHSTDTQYF,TGTGCCAGCAGCCCGAGGAACGCGGGGGGGCATAGCACAGATACGCAGTATTTT
TRBJ1-1,TRBV18,-,-,CASSQGVLIDTEAFF,TGTGCCAGCTCACAAGGGGTTCTCATTGACACTGAAGCTTTCTTT
TRBJ2-1,TRBV18,few,-,CASSPPGNYRGNEQFF,TGTGCCAGCTCACCCCCCGGGAACTACCGTGGTAATGAGCAGTTCTTC
TRBJ2-7,TRBV6-6,few,-,CASSYSDRRHSYEQYF,TGTGCCAGCAGTTACTCCGACAGGCGGCACTCCTACGAGCAGTACTTC
TRBJ2-1,TRBV28,few,TRBD2,CASSPGLAGDNEQFF,TGTGCCAGCAGTCCGGGACTAGCGGGAGATAATGAGCAGTTCTTC
TRBJ2-1,TRBV19,few,TRBD2,CASSIEAGGSNEQFF,TGTGCCAGTAGTATTGAGGCGGGGGGCTCCAATGAGCAGTTCTTC
TRBJ2-7,TRBV7-2,-,TRBD2,CASSHRLSGVSSYEQYF,TGTGCCAGCAGCCATCGGCTTAGCGGGGTAAGCTCCTACGAGCAGTACTTC
TRBJ1-6,TRBV28,-,-,CASSFHAGANSPLHF,TGTGCCAGCAGTTTTCATGCAGGGGCGAATTCACCCCTCCACTTT
TRBJ2-7,TRBV29-1,few,-,CSVGGRVGEYEQYF,TGCAGCGTTGGAGGGCGAGTTGGCGAATACGAGCAGTACTTC
TRBJ1-3,TRBV30,-,-,CAWSLGPAWTIYF,TGTGCCTGGAGTTTGGGCCCTGCCTGGACCATATATTTT
TRBJ1-1,TRBV7-2,few,TRBD1,CASSLWDRMNTEAFF,TGTGCCAGCAGCTTATGGGACAGGATGAACACTGAAGCTTTCTTT